This passage covers 18 T cell receptor beta chains from one sample sequenced in a study of identical twins. MiXCR, run by TCRdb on the 5' RACE reads, gives a single entry per CDR3 protein. The table shows roughly 480,000 distinct CDR3 sequences, with about 24% occurring only once. A further study also used this sample, focusing on T cells expressing NK-cell markers.

The specimen sequenced was CD4+ T cells sorted from blood. The receptor source for this set is a woman between 18 and 29 years old in good health.

This clonotype occurred once. V is TRBV20-1 and J is TRBJ2-2; 8 positions agree with TRBD1. Germline assignment: CDR1 DFQATT and CDR2 SNEGSKA (reference sequence). V lost 6 bases and J lost 5; bases outside the gene matches: 2. CDR3 length: 12 amino acids. The CDR3 region is CSATGGTGELFF. The CDR3 DNA reads TGCAGTGCCACAGGGGGGACCGGGGAGCTGTTTTTT.

This clonotype was detected a few times. The rearrangement uses TRBV7-8 and TRBJ1-5; TRBD1 agrees at 7 bases. With V trimmed by 3 bases and J by 6 bases, 5 bases remained unmatched. This CDR3 is 14 amino acids long. Germline CDR1 and CDR2: SGHVS and FQNEAQ. The CDR3: CASSFDREPQPQHF. In DNA form, the CDR3 reads TGTGCCAGCAGCTTTGACAGGGAGCCTCAGCCCCAGCATTTT. Full variable domain (remainder filled in from reference TRBV7-8 and TRBJ1-5): GAGVSQSPRYKVAKRGQDVALRCDPISGHVSLFWYQQALGQGPEFLTYFQNEAQLDKSGLPSDRFFAERPEGSVSTLKIQRTQQEDSAVYLCASSFDREPQPQHFGDGTRLSIL.

This clonotype was detected only a few times. The chain combines TRBV27 with TRBJ1-6, with 10 bases that match TRBD1. V shed 3 bases and J 9 bases; nucleotides not matched to a gene: 8. The CDR3 has 16 amino acids. The germline V gene has CDR1 MNHEY and CDR2 SMNVEV (reference sequence). The CDR3 region has the DNA TGTGCCAGCAGTTTCCCCCGGACAGGGGGTCTTTCACCCCTCCACTTT. Protein: CASSFPRTGGLSPLHF.

In its sample, this clonotype was seen a few times. The CDR3 region is CAITPGQGSYEQYF. The CDR3 DNA reads as TGTGCCATCACCCCGGGACAGGGATCCTACGAGCAGTACTTC. The rearrangement links TRBV10-3 to TRBJ2-7; TRBD1 matches 9 bases. The length of the CDR3 is 14 residues. Germline V gives CDR1 ENHRY, CDR2 SYGVKD. V lost 7 bases and J lost 1; bases outside the gene matches: 5.

The rearrangement uses TRBV7-2 and TRBJ2-1; 11 bases agree with TRBD2. Germline CDR1 SGHTA, CDR2 FQGNSA. CDR3 size: 15 residues. The V gene end was trimmed by 5 bases and the J gene end by 5 bases; junction bases not matched to a gene: 5. CDR3 nucleotides: TGTGCCAGCAGCGGTAGCGGGAGGGCCAACAATGAGCAGTTCTTC. This sequence encodes CASSGSGRANNEQFF.

This chain joins TRBV20-1 and TRBJ2-7; D unclear. Deletions cut 5 bases from V and 4 bases from J, with 12 bases between. Germline-derived CDR1 and CDR2 are DFQATT and SNEGSKA (reference sequence). This CDR3 spans 12 amino acids. The chain's CDR3 is CSARTTSYEQYF. The CDR3 DNA follows: TGCAGTGCTCGAACTACCTCGTACGAGCAGTACTTC.

Only a few counts were recorded for this clonotype. This chain joins TRBV15 and TRBJ2-7; unclear D gene. Germline V lookup: CDR1 LNHNV, CDR2 YYDKDF (reference sequence). Trimming removed 0 bases at V and 3 bases at J, with 9 bases between. CDR3 length: 14 residues. The DNA for the CDR3 is TGTGCCACCAGCAGAGACGTCGCCTTCTACGAGCAGTACTTC. Translating gives CATSRDVAFYEQYF.

The chain couples TRBV10-3 to TRBJ2-1; D call uncertain. The CDR3 length is 12 residues. CDR1 ENHRY and CDR2 SYGVKD come from the germline V gene. The V end was cut by 0 bases, the J end by 5 bases, with 2 bases between. DNA of the CDR3: TGTGCCATCAGTGAGTCTGACAATGAGCAGTTCTTC. Protein sequence: CAISESDNEQFF.

This clonotype was recorded many times. The rearrangement uses TRBV5-6 and TRBJ2-7; no clear D. In germline, CDR1 is SGHDT, CDR2 YYEEEE. The V end was cut by 2 bases, the J end by 3 bases, with 9 bases between. The CDR3 extends over 13 amino acids. The CDR3 region is CASSLYASYEQYF. CDR3 DNA sequence: TGTGCCAGCAGCTTATACGCCAGCTACGAGCAGTACTTC. The whole variable domain, filled in from reference TRBV5-6 and TRBJ2-7, reads DAGVTQSPTHLIKTRGQQVTLRCSPKSGHDTVSWYQQALGQGPQFIFQYYEEEERQRGNFPDRFSGHQFPNYSSELNVNALLLGDSALYLCASSLYASYEQYFGPGTRLTVT.

The chain employs TRBV7-8 and TRBJ2-3; 9 bases line up with TRBD1. CDR1 SGHVS and CDR2 FQNEAQ come from the germline V gene. Trimming cost V 0 bases and J 5 bases; bases outside gene matches: 6. CDR3 length: 16 amino acids. In DNA form, the CDR3 reads TGTGCCAGCAGCTTAGCCGGGACAGGGCGGGGAGATACGCAGTATTTT. Translation: CASSLAGTGRGDTQYF.

The rearrangement links TRBV6-2 or TRBV6-3 to TRBJ2-7; TRBD2 matches 8 bases. CDR3 length: 16 residues. V shed 0 bases, J shed 3 bases, and the junction held 7 bases outside the gene matches. Germline CDR1 reads MNHEY; CDR2 reads SVGEGT. CDR3 in amino acids: CASSYSMRLANYEQYF. The CDR3 nucleotides are TGTGCCAGCAGTTACTCGATGAGACTAGCGAACTACGAGCAGTACTTC.

This clonotype was counted only a few times. The V and J genes are TRBV12-3 or TRBV12-4 and TRBJ2-5; D ambiguous. The CDR3 is 14 residues long. The V gene lost 2 bases and the J gene lost 7 bases, with 14 bases spanning the gap. CDR3 coding DNA: TGTGCCAGCAGTTTAAACACTAAAACGATGACCCAGTACTTC. It encodes CASSLNTKTMTQYF.

The chain carries TRBV10-3 and TRBJ2-7, with a weak D call TRBD2 (7 bases). Germline V gives CDR1 ENHRY, CDR2 SYGVKD. The CDR3 extends over 14 amino acids. V lost 4 bases and J lost 2, with 12 bases in between. In DNA form, the CDR3 reads TGTGCCATCAGTGGCGGGGGCCTTACCTACGAGCAGTACTTC. The encoded protein is CAISGGGLTYEQYF.

This chain links TRBV6-5 with TRBJ2-7, with 7 nucleotides matching TRBD2. V was pared by 4 bases and J by 0 bases, with 3 bases of the junction left unmatched. The length of the CDR3 is 14 residues. Germline CDR1 reads MNHEY; CDR2 reads SVGAGI. The CDR3 region is CASSSLAPSYEQYF. CDR3 bases: TGTGCCAGCAGTTCACTAGCGCCCTCCTACGAGCAGTACTTC.

The gene calls are TRBV9 and TRBJ1-1; tentatively, D is TRBD1 (6 bases). Germline values: CDR1 SGDLS, CDR2 YYNGEE. The CDR3 is 15 residues long. V was cut by 4 bases and J by 10 bases, with 23 bases left in between. The CDR3 coding sequence is TGTGCCAGCAGCCCCGGACTAAGACAGGCCCCTGGAGCTTTCTTT. Translating gives CASSPGLRQAPGAFF.

This chain links TRBV25-1 with TRBJ1-1, with 8 bases lining up with TRBD1. This CDR3 has 16 residues. The junction had 4 bases not matched to a gene; V was cut back by 0 bases and J by 1 base. The germline gives CDR1 MGHDK, CDR2 SYGVNS. CDR3 sequence: CASSEYPGTGNTEAFF. For the CDR3, the DNA is TGTGCCAGCAGTGAATATCCCGGGACAGGGAACACTGAAGCTTTCTTT. Supplemented by reference TRBV25-1 and TRBJ1-1, the full variable domain reads EADIYQTPRYLVIGTGKKITLECSQTMGHDKMYWYQQDPGMELHLIHYSYGVNSTEKGDLSSESTVSRIRTEHFPLTLESARPSHTSQYLCASSEYPGTGNTEAFFGQGTRLTVV.

This rearrangement joins TRBV14 to TRBJ1-1, with D unclear. Germline CDR1 is SGHDN and CDR2 is FVKESK. This CDR3 has 15 amino acids. The V gene lost 2 bases and the J gene lost 0 bases, with 10 bases spanning the gap. The CDR3 DNA is TGTGCCAGCAGCCAAATGCCGGGAATGAACACTGAAGCTTTCTTT. The encoded protein is CASSQMPGMNTEAFF.

The CDR3 DNA is TGTGCCAGCAGTTCCCCGAGCGGGAGAGGTGGGGAGACCCAGTACTTC. This gives the protein CASSSPSGRGGETQYF. The rearrangement joins TRBV28 to TRBJ2-5; 8 bases align to TRBD2. The CDR3 runs to 16 residues. Unmatched junction bases numbered 12, after V lost 4 bases and J lost 5 bases. Germline values: CDR1 MDHEN, CDR2 SYDVKM.